A single sample is the source of the 21 T cell receptor beta chains below, sequenced in a study of T cell responses to AZD1222 COVID-19 vaccine. Data came from immunoSEQ multiplex PCR; TCRdb stores just in-frame clones and leaves some out. The table lists around 70,000 clones, 86% of them singletons. Sequencing used peripheral blood, obtained on day 0 of AZD1222 vaccination. These receptors all come from an adult in good health.

The rearrangement links TRBV27 to TRBJ2-7, with 7 nucleotides matching TRBD1. The V segment lost 0 bases and the J segment 4 bases; nucleotides outside the gene matches: 6. This CDR3 is 15 amino acids long. Germline-derived CDR1 and CDR2 are MNHEY and SMNVEV (reference sequence). In nucleotides, the CDR3 is TGTGCCAGCAGTTTATCCGGGACAGTTGATTACGAGCAGTACTTC. It encodes CASSLSGTVDYEQYF.

The chain has TRBV28 and TRBJ1-2, with D maybe TRBD1 (6 bases). Looked up from germline, CDR1 is MDHEN and CDR2 is SYDVKM. The CDR3 spans 16 residues. V lost 2 bases, J lost 8 bases, and 21 bases lay in between. CDR3 coding DNA: TGTGCCAGCAGTTTAAATCCCGGGGGGCGAATTAGGGGCTACACCTTC. Translated, it gives CASSLNPGGRIRGYTF.

The V gene is TRBV27, the J gene TRBJ2-2; D is undetermined. V was pared by 3 bases and J by 4 bases, with 3 bases between. Germline V gives CDR1 MNHEY, CDR2 SMNVEV (reference sequence). The CDR3 consists of 12 residues. In DNA form, the CDR3 reads TGTGCCAGCAGTTTCGGCACCGGGGAGCTGTTTTTT. It translates to CASSFGTGELFF.

V is TRBV4-3 and J is TRBJ2-7, with 7 bases aligning to TRBD2. Per the germline V gene, CDR1 is LGHNA and CDR2 is YSLEER. With V trimmed by 0 bases and J by 4 bases, 9 bases remained unmatched. This CDR3 has 16 amino acids. In DNA form, the CDR3 reads TGCGCCAGCAGCCAAGATGGGAACGGGAGGCGGTACGAGCAGTACTTC. Its translation is CASSQDGNGRRYEQYF.

This clone was counted a single time. V gene TRBV6-5 combines with J gene TRBJ2-7; 9 bases map to TRBD1. Germline V gives CDR1 MNHEY, CDR2 SVGAGI. The CDR3 length is 13 residues. The trim removed 6 bases at V and 7 bases at J, leaving 7 bases unmatched. The CDR3 spells CASSKGQGREQYF. The CDR3 DNA reads TGTGCCAGCAGCAAGGGACAGGGTCGGGAGCAGTACTTC.

The chain carries TRBV19 and TRBJ1-1, with TRBD1 identical over 7 bases. Germline loops: CDR1 LNHDA, CDR2 SQIVND (reference sequence). V was clipped by 4 bases and J by 5 bases; unmatched bases: 7. The CDR3 is 14 residues long. This CDR3 reads CASSRSGGGTEAFF. The DNA of the CDR3 is TGTGCCAGTAGTAGATCAGGGGGGGGGACTGAAGCTTTCTTT.

The chain uses TRBV4-1 and TRBJ2-2, with D perhaps assigned TRBD1 or TRBD2 (6 bases each). Per the germline V gene, CDR1 is MGHRA and CDR2 is YSYEKL. V gave up 3 bases and J gave up 0 bases, with 14 bases separating them. The CDR3 is 17 amino acids. DNA for the CDR3: TGCGCCAGCAGCCATCTTATTAGGGGGGCGAACACCGGGGAGCTGTTTTTT. Translating gives CASSHLIRGANTGELFF.

This rearrangement joins TRBV6-6 to TRBJ2-7; D may be TRBD1 (6 bases). Trimming left V 5 bases short and J 3 bases short, with 8 bases between. Per the germline V gene, CDR1 is MNHNY and CDR2 is SVGAGI (reference sequence). CDR3 length: 12 amino acids. The CDR3 here is CASSPQGYEQYF. In nucleotides, the CDR3 is TGTGCCAGCAGTCCACAGGGCTACGAGCAGTACTTC.

This clone appeared a single time. The V call is TRBV30, the J call TRBJ2-1; TRBD2 aligns across 8 bases. The junction had 6 bases not matched to a gene; V was cut back by 1 base and J by 4 bases. The length of the CDR3 is 15 residues. The germline gives CDR1 GTSNPN, CDR2 SVGIG (reference sequence). In nucleotides, the CDR3 is TGTGCCTGGAGTGAGGAAGCGGGGGCATACAATGAGCAGTTCTTC. Translating it yields CAWSEEAGAYNEQFF.

The chain couples TRBV11-2 to TRBJ2-2, with D perhaps given as TRBD1 or TRBD2 (5 bases each). Trimming removed 1 base at V and 6 bases at J, with 21 bases between. The CDR3 contains 18 residues. Germline V CDR1 and CDR2: SGHAT, FQNNGV. CDR3 amino acids: CASSLAPRDPSYAGELFF. CDR3 coding DNA: TGTGCCAGCAGCTTAGCACCCCGGGACCCCTCGTATGCCGGGGAGCTGTTTTTT.

The chain has TRBV6-1 and TRBJ2-3; 8 nucleotides match TRBD2. CDR3 length: 15 residues. V dropped 1 base and J dropped 7; count of bases not matched to a gene: 7. The germline CDR1 and CDR2 sequences are MNHNS and SASEGT. CDR3 region: CASSEGTSSAYTQYF. The CDR3 coding sequence is TGTGCCAGCAGTGAAGGGACTAGCTCCGCATATACGCAGTATTTT.

This clone was found once. The V and J genes are TRBV3-1 (or the pseudogene TRBV3-2) and TRBJ2-7; D is unresolved. The ends were cut back, 0 bases at V and 6 bases at J, with 9 bases in the middle. This CDR3 has 13 residues. Germline-derived CDR1 and CDR2 are LGHDT and YNNKEL (reference sequence). The CDR3: CASSQDWAAEQYF. CDR3 sequence (DNA): TGTGCCAGCAGCCAAGATTGGGCCGCCGAGCAGTACTTC.

CDR3 loop: CASRTTSGAYNEQFF. Written as DNA, the CDR3 is TGTGCCAGTAGGACGACTAGCGGGGCCTACAATGAGCAGTTCTTC. The chain carries TRBV19 and TRBJ2-1; 11 bases are shared with TRBD2. The CDR3 runs 15 residues. CDR1 LNHDA and CDR2 SQIVND come from the germline V gene (reference sequence). With V trimmed by 6 bases and J by 2 bases, 3 bases remained unmatched. Looking up the rest from reference TRBV19 and TRBJ2-1 gives the full variable domain: DGGITQSPKYLFRKEGQNVTLSCEQNLNHDAMYWYRQDPGQGLRLIYYSQIVNDFQKGDIAEGYSVSREKKESFPLTVTSAQKNPTAFYLCASRTTSGAYNEQFFGPGTRLTVL.

The chain links TRBV6-5 to TRBJ2-1, with D maybe TRBD2 (6 bases). The V end lost 5 bases, the J end lost 14 bases, and 16 bases lay between the germline ends. Germline values: CDR1 MNHEY, CDR2 SVGAGI. CDR3 length: 12 amino acids. The CDR3, as DNA: TGTGCCAGCAGTCTCGGGACTCCCAGCGAGTTCTTC. This encodes CASSLGTPSEFF.

The V call is TRBV24-1, the J call TRBJ2-1; 12 bases line up with TRBD2. The CDR3 has 20 amino acids. The germline V gene has CDR1 KGHDR and CDR2 SFDVKD. V lost 3 bases to trimming and J lost 1 base; unmatched junction nucleotides: 12. The DNA for the CDR3 is TGTGCCACCAGTGATCCAGAGAATGGACTAGCGGGACAATCCTACAATGAGCAGTTCTTC. This translates into CATSDPENGLAGQSYNEQFF.

Only a few counts were recorded for this clone. The V gene is TRBV7-9, the J gene TRBJ2-3; 8 nucleotides match TRBD2. The length of the CDR3 is 14 residues. Germline-derived CDR1 and CDR2 are SEHNR and FQNEAQ (reference sequence). The V and J ends lost 7 bases and 0 bases, in that order; junction bases with no gene match: 3. The CDR3 sequence: CASTGRASTDTQYF. In nucleotides, the CDR3 is TGTGCCAGCACCGGGAGGGCGAGCACAGATACGCAGTATTTT.

The chain is built from TRBV21-1 and TRBJ1-1. TRBV21-1 is shown as a pseudogene. The CDR3 covers 12 residues. The CDR3 reads CASMRGNTEAFF. The CDR3 nucleotides read TGTGCCAGCATGCGAGGGAACACTGAAGCTTTCTTT.

This rearrangement joins TRBV12-3 or TRBV12-4 to TRBJ1-2; unclear D gene. V was clipped by 2 bases and J by 3 bases, with 7 bases between them. The CDR3 has 13 amino acids. CDR3 sequence: CASSLTVHYGYTF. The CDR3, as DNA: TGTGCCAGCAGTTTAACCGTCCACTATGGCTACACCTTC.

This chain joins TRBV29-1 and TRBJ2-1, with D uncertain. CDR1 and CDR2 from the germline V gene are SQVTM and ANQGSEA. The CDR3 is made up of 13 amino acids. The germline V and J ends were trimmed by 7 bases and 8 bases, with 18 bases remaining between them. The chain's CDR3 is CSGEVPGMDEQFF. The CDR3 coding sequence is TGCAGCGGTGAGGTCCCAGGCATGGATGAGCAGTTCTTC.

V and J are TRBV28 and TRBJ1-2, with a weak D call TRBD1 (6 bases). Germline loops: CDR1 MDHEN, CDR2 SYDVKM. Trimming stripped 6 bases from V and 8 bases from J, with 16 bases between. The CDR3 extends over 13 amino acids. This chain's CDR3 is CASRQTGKDGYTF. The CDR3 region has the DNA TGTGCCAGCAGGCAAACAGGGAAGGACGGCTACACCTTC.

This chain uses TRBV9 with TRBJ2-2; D perhaps matches TRBD1 (6 bases). V lost 4 bases and J 5 bases, leaving 24 bases between the germline ends. The CDR3 spans 18 residues. Germline V gene data show CDR1 as SGDLS and CDR2 as YYNGEE. CDR3 region: CASSYKTGEPARTGELFF. DNA of the CDR3: TGTGCCAGCAGCTATAAGACAGGAGAACCTGCTAGAACCGGGGAGCTGTTTTTT. Supplemented by reference TRBV9 and TRBJ2-2, the full variable domain reads DSGVTQTPKHLITATGQRVTLRCSPRSGDLSVYWYQQSLDQGLQFLIQYYNGEERAKGNILERFSAQQFPDLHSELNLSSLELGDSALYFCASSYKTGEPARTGELFFGEGSRLTVL.